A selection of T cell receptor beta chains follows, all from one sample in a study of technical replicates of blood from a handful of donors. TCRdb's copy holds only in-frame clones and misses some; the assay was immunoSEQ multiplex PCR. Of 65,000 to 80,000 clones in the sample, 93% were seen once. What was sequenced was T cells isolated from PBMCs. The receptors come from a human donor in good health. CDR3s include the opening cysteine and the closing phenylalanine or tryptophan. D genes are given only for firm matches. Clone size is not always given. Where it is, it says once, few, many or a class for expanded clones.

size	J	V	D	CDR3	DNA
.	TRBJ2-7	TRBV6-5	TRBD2	CASSYRAGTGYEQYF	TGTGCCAGCAGTTACCGAGCGGGAACCGGGTACGAGCAGTACTTC
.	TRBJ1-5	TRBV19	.	CASTPLRDSNQPQHF	TGTGCCAGTACCCCGCTACGGGATAGCAATCAGCCCCAGCATTTT
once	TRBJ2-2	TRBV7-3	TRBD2	CASSPGLAGGPKTGELFF	TGTGCCAGCAGCCCGGGACTAGCGGGAGGGCCAAAGACCGGGGAGCTGTTTTTT
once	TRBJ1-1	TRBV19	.	CASTVTPGTEAFF	TGTGCCAGTACAGTTACTCCGGGGACTGAAGCTTTCTTT
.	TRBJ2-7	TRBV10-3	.	CAISGEGGEQYF	TGTGCCATCAGTGGTGAGGGAGGAGAGCAGTACTTC
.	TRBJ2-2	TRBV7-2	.	CASSLASLVHGELFF	TGTGCCAGCAGCTTAGCGTCCCTAGTTCACGGGGAGCTGTTTTTT
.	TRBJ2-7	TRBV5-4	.	CASRGLNEQYF	TGTGCCTCCCGAGGTCTGAACGAGCAGTACTTC
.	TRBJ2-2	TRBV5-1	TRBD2	CASSFRLAGEVGELFF	TGCGCCAGCAGCTTCCGACTAGCGGGAGAGGTCGGGGAGCTGTTTTTT
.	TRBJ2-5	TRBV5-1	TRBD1	CASREWDRGAGTQYF	TGCGCCAGCAGAGAGTGGGACAGGGGGGCTGGGACCCAGTACTTC
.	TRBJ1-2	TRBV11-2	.	CASSSTGNNYGYTF	TGTGCCAGCAGCTCAACAGGGAACAACTATGGCTACACCTTC